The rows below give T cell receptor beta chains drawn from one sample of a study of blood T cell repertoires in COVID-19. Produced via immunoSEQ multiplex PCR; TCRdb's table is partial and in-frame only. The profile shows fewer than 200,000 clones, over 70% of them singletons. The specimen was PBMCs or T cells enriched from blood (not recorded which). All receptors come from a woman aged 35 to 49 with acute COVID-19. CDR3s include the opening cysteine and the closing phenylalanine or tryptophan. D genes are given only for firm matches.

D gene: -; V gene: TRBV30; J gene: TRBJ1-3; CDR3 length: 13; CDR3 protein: CASGRDTGNTIYF
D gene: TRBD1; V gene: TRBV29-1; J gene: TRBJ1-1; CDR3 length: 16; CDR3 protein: CSVVGDRGRWGTEAFF
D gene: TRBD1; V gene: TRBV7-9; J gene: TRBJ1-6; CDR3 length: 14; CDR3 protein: CASSWGQLNSPLHF
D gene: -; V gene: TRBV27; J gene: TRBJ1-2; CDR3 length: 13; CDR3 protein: CASSFWPNYGYTF
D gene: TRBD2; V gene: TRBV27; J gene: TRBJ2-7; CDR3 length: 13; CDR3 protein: CASSLGGLGEQYF
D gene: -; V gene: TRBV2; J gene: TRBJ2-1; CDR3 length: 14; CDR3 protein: CASNGATGRAEQFF
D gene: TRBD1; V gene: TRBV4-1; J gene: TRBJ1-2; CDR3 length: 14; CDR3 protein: CASSQAAGGYGYTF
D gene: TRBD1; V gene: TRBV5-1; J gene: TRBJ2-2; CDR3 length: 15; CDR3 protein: CASTLEGTGTGELFF
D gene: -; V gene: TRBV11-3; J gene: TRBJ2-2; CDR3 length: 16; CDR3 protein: CASSPLGAANTGELFF
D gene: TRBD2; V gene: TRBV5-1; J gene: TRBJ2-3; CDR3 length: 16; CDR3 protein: CASGLVAGGSTDTQYF
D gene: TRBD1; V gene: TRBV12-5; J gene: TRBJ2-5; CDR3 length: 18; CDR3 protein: CASSPGRGGVGSRETQYF
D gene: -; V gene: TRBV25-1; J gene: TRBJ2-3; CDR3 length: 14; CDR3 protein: CASSEAENTDTQYF
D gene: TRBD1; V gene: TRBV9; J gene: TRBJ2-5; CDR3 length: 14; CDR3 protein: CASSPDRVRETQYF
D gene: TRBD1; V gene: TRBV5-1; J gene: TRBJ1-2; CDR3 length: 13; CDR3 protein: CASRQGISAGYTF
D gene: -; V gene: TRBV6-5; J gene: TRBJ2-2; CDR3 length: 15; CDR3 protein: CASRESLSNTGELFF
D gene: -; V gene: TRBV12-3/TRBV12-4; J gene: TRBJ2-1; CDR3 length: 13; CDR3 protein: CASSLMSYNEQFF
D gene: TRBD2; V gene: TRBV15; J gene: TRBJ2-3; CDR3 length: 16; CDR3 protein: CATSRGASGGTDTQYF
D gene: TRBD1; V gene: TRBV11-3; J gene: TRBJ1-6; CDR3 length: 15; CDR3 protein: CASSSWTGVNSPLHF
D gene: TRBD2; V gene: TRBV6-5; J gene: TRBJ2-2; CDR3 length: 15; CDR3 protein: CASSTSGVNTGELFF
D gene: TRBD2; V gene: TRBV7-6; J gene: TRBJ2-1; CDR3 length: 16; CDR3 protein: CASSSSSGSSYNEQFF
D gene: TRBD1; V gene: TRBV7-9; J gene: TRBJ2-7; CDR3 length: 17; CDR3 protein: CASSLYFGQGVSYEQYF
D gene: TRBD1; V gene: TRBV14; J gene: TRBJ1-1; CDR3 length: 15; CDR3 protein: CASRPDRDKNTEAFF
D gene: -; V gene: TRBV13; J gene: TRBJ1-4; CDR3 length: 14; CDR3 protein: CASSIGTLGEKLFF
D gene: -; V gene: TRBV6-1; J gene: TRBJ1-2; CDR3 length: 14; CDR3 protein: CASSELAANYGYTF
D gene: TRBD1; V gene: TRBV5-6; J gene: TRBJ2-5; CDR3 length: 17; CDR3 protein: CASSLVGVTGGGQAQYF
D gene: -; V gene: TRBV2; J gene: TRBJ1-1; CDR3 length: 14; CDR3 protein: CASRFGGLGTEAFF
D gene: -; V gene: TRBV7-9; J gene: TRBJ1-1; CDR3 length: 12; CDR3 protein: CASSPPGKEAFF
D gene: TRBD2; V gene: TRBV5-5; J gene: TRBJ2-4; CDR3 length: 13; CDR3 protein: CASSFWGGNIQYF
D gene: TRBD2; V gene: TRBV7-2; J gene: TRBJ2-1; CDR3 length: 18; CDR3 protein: CASRLFAPAGGSYNEQFF
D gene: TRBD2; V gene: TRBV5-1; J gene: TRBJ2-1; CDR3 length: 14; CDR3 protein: CASSAREGFNEQFF
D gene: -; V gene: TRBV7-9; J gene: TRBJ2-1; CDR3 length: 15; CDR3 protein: CASSLGRAGVNEQFF
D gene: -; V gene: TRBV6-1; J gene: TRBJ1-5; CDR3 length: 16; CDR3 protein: CASSEMVSDWSKPQHF
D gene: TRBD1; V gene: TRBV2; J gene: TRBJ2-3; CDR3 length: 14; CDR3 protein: CASSLTGPTDTQYF
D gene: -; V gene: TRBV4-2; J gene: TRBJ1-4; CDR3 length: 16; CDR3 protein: CASSSFRSGGHEKLFF
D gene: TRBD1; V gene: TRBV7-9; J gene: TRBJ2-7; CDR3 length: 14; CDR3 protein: CASSARDSPYEQYF